The clone carrying this TCR beta chain was counted a few times. Full-length variable regions came from constant-region reverse primers plus semi-nested Nested Universal Primer A PCR. MiXCR, applied by TCRdb to the 5' RACE reads, yields one record per CDR3 protein. The table shows fewer than 80,000 distinct CDR3 sequences, with about 22% occurring only once. The germline V gene encodes CDR1 SEHNR and CDR2 FQNEAQ (reference sequence). The CDR3 spans 13 residues. V shed 6 bases and J shed 4 bases, with 12 bases lying between them. This rearrangement joins TRBV7-9 to TRBJ1-1, with TRBD1 as a possible D gene (6 bases). The clonotype originates from a female donor with breast cancer. The material sequenced was memory CD4+ T cells sorted from a lymph node. The subset was: memory CD4+ T cells, CD4+CD45RO+CD25-. DNA of the CDR3: TGTGCCAGCAGTAAGGAGGGGGGCACTGAAGCTTTCTTT. Its protein product is CASSKEGGTEAFF.